These T cell receptor beta chains were read from a single sample in a study of spatial heterogeneity in lung cancer. A single record per CDR3 protein comes from TCRdb applying MiXCR to the 5' RACE reads. The repertoire holds about 10,000 distinct CDR3 sequences, 4.5% to 7% seen once, with roughly 27% in the top ten. The sample in question was PBMCs, obtained at surgery. Source of these receptors: a male donor with early-stage non-small cell lung cancer. Each CDR3 is given with its conserved first and last residue. A D gene is named only where the DNA matches it firmly. Clone size is given for some rows only: seen once, a few or many times, or a class if the clone is expanded.

d_call: NA; j_call: TRBJ2-1; v_call: TRBV7-8; clone_size: few; cdr3_aa: CASSRSTGANEQFF; cdr3_nt: TGTGCCAGCAGTCGTAGTACGGGAGCCAATGAGCAGTTCTTC
d_call: TRBD1; j_call: TRBJ2-7; v_call: TRBV18; clone_size: many; cdr3_aa: CASSLIRDRVGEQYF; cdr3_nt: TGTGCCAGCTCTCTAATCCGGGACAGGGTCGGCGAGCAGTACTTC
d_call: NA; j_call: TRBJ1-6; v_call: TRBV20-1; clone_size: medium-sized; cdr3_aa: CSARRQLNSPLHF; cdr3_nt: TGCAGTGCGAGACGGCAGCTCAATTCACCCCTCCACTTT
d_call: NA; j_call: TRBJ2-2; v_call: TRBV2; clone_size: few; cdr3_aa: CASVRERNTGELFF; cdr3_nt: TGTGCCAGCGTTCGAGAGAGGAACACCGGGGAGCTGTTTTTT
d_call: NA; j_call: TRBJ2-2; v_call: TRBV3-1; clone_size: medium-sized; cdr3_aa: CASSPRLAGELFF; cdr3_nt: TGTGCCAGCAGCCCCAGACTGGCCGGGGAGCTGTTTTTT
d_call: NA; j_call: TRBJ1-1; v_call: TRBV20-1; clone_size: many; cdr3_aa: CSVVQGASNTEAFF; cdr3_nt: TGCAGTGTTGTGCAAGGGGCCTCTAACACTGAAGCTTTCTTT
d_call: NA; j_call: TRBJ1-1; v_call: TRBV29-1; clone_size: many; cdr3_aa: CSVQVARGTEAFF; cdr3_nt: TGCAGCGTACAGGTGGCCCGAGGGACTGAAGCTTTCTTT
d_call: NA; j_call: TRBJ2-1; v_call: TRBV7-2; clone_size: NA; cdr3_aa: CASSPARASKQFF; cdr3_nt: TGTGCCAGCAGCCCGGCCCGGGCTTCGAAGCAGTTCTTC
d_call: NA; j_call: TRBJ2-5; v_call: TRBV7-2; clone_size: many; cdr3_aa: CASGDSQETQYF; cdr3_nt: TGTGCCAGCGGCGACAGTCAAGAGACCCAGTACTTC
d_call: NA; j_call: TRBJ2-1; v_call: TRBV6-2/TRBV6-3; clone_size: medium-sized; cdr3_aa: CASSSGVGEQFF; cdr3_nt: TGTGCCAGCAGTTCAGGGGTAGGTGAGCAGTTCTTC
d_call: NA; j_call: TRBJ2-3; v_call: TRBV6-2/TRBV6-3; clone_size: many; cdr3_aa: CASSRGAYEDTQYF; cdr3_nt: TGTGCCAGCAGTAGGGGGGCCTACGAAGATACGCAGTATTTT
d_call: TRBD2; j_call: TRBJ2-3; v_call: TRBV6-6; clone_size: medium-sized; cdr3_aa: CASSYRPVSGASTDTQYF; cdr3_nt: TGTGCCAGCAGTTATCGACCAGTTAGCGGGGCTTCCACAGATACGCAGTATTTT
d_call: TRBD1; j_call: TRBJ2-7; v_call: TRBV28; clone_size: many; cdr3_aa: CASSFPRTGNSYEQYF; cdr3_nt: TGTGCCAGCAGTTTCCCCCGGACAGGGAACTCCTACGAGCAGTACTTC
d_call: TRBD2; j_call: TRBJ2-5; v_call: TRBV20-1; clone_size: many; cdr3_aa: CSAPLAGVETQYF; cdr3_nt: TGCAGTGCTCCTCTAGCGGGAGTCGAGACCCAGTACTTC
d_call: NA; j_call: TRBJ1-5; v_call: TRBV30; clone_size: NA; cdr3_aa: CAWSVRDSQPQHF; cdr3_nt: TGTGCCTGGAGTGTACGAGATTCGCAGCCCCAGCATTTT